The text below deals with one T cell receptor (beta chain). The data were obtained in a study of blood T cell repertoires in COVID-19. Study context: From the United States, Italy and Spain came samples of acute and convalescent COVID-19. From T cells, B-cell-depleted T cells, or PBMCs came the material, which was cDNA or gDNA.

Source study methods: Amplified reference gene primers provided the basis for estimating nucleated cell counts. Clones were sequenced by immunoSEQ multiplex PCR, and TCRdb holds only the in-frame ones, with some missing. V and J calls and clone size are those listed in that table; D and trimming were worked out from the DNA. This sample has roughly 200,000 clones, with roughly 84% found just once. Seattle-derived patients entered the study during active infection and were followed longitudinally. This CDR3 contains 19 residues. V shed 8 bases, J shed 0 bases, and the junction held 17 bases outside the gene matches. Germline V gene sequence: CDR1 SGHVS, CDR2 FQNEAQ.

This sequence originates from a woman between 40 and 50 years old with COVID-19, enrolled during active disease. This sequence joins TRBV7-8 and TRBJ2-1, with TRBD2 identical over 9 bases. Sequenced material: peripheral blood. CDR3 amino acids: CASRSGRLAGLRSYNEQFF. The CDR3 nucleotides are TGTGCCAGCCGTTCGGGCAGGCTAGCGGGGCTCCGCTCCTACAATGAGCAGTTCTTC. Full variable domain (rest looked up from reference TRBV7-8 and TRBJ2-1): GAGVSQSPRYKVAKRGQDVALRCDPISGHVSLFWYQQALGQGPEFLTYFQNEAQLDKSGLPSDRFFAERPEGSVSTLKIQRTQQEDSAVYLCASRSGRLAGLRSYNEQFFGPGTRLTVL.